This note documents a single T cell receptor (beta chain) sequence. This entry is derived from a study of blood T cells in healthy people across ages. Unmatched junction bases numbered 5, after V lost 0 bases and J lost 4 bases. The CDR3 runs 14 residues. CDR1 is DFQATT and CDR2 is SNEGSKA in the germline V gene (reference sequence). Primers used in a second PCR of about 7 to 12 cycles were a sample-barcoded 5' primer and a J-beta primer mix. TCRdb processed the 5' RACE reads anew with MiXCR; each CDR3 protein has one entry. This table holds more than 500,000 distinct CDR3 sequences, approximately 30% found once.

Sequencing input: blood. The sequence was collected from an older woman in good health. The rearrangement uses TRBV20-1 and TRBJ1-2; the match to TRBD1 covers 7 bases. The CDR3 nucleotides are TGCAGTGCTAGAGATCCGACAGGGAGCTATGGCTACACCTTC. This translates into CSARDPTGSYGYTF.